These 13 T cell receptor beta chains originate from one sample sequenced in a study of T-cell memory formation after mild COVID-19. TCRdb itself ran the 5' RACE reads through MiXCR, one entry per CDR3 protein. The sample has 450,000 to 650,000 distinct CDR3 sequences; under 20% are singletons. The material sequenced was PBMCs or a T cell subset sorted from them (not recorded which). The receptors derive from an adult woman who had mild COVID-19 (a few samples of this study predate the infection). Cell type and time point are not known.

The genes are TRBV4-1 and TRBJ2-1; 10 bases match TRBD1. The CDR3 extends over 15 amino acids. The germline V gene encodes CDR1 MGHRA and CDR2 YSYEKL. The trim removed 4 bases at V and 4 bases at J, leaving 4 bases unmatched. CDR3 sequence (DNA): TGCGCCAGCAGCCCGGGACAGGGGATTTACAATGAGCAGTTCTTC. Protein product: CASSPGQGIYNEQFF.

This clonotype has more than one count but fewer than ten. This chain's CDR3 is CASSLVRLAGAVWGDTQYF. DNA of the CDR3: TGTGCCAGCAGTTTAGTTCGACTAGCGGGGGCCGTCTGGGGAGATACGCAGTATTTT. The V gene is TRBV12-3 or TRBV12-4, the J gene TRBJ2-3, with 12 bases fitting TRBD2. J was trimmed by 5 bases and V by 1 base; bases with no gene match: 13. There are 19 residues in the CDR3.

This clonotype was observed once. V is TRBV2 and J is TRBJ1-1; tentatively, D is TRBD1 (6 bases). The V and J ends lost 10 bases and 7 bases respectively, with 16 bases between them. Germline CDR1 is SNHLY and CDR2 is FYNNEI. CDR3 length equals 12 residues. CDR3: CAIFRRGVEAFF. DNA of the CDR3: TGTGCCATCTTCCGAAGGGGGGTTGAAGCTTTCTTT.

The chain has TRBV20-1 and TRBJ1-6, with 7 bases identical to TRBD1. V trimming: 3 bases; J trimming: 6 bases; junction bases outside the gene matches: 5. CDR1 DFQATT and CDR2 SNEGSKA come from the germline V gene (reference sequence). This CDR3 is 14 amino acids long. The CDR3 here is CSASRGTVNSPLHF. The CDR3 DNA follows: TGCAGTGCTAGTCGCGGGACAGTTAATTCACCCCTCCACTTT.

The V gene is TRBV7-2, the J gene TRBJ2-7; 9 nucleotides align to TRBD2. V shed 5 bases, J shed 1 base, and the junction held 9 bases outside the gene matches. CDR1 and CDR2 (germline): SGHTA, FQGNSA. This CDR3 comprises 16 residues. The CDR3 reads CASSRRGAGGSYEQYF. In DNA, the CDR3 is TGTGCCAGCAGCCGACGGGGGGCGGGAGGGTCCTACGAGCAGTACTTC.

This chain connects TRBV29-1 to TRBJ2-7; 7 nucleotides agree with TRBD1. With V trimmed by 1 base and J by 2 bases, 5 bases remained unmatched. Germline lookup yields CDR1 SQVTM and CDR2 ANQGSEA. This CDR3 is built from 14 residues. The DNA of the CDR3 is TGCAGCGTTGAAGGACCGGGACAGACCTACGAGCAGTACTTC. Its translation is CSVEGPGQTYEQYF.

This clonotype showed up just a few times. This chain joins TRBV6-2 or TRBV6-3 and TRBJ2-1, with TRBD2 as a possible D gene (6 bases). The CDR3 runs 15 residues. Germline V lookup: CDR1 MNHEY, CDR2 SVGEGT. V shed 5 bases and J shed 7 bases, with 18 bases lying between them. CDR3 coding DNA: TGTGCCAGCAGTCCCCTCTTAGCGGAAGGAAATGAGCAGTTCTTC. Its translation is CASSPLLAEGNEQFF.

V usage is TRBV30 and J usage is TRBJ2-1; 12 positions match TRBD2. The CDR3 runs 18 residues. The germline V gene encodes CDR1 GTSNPN and CDR2 SVGIG (reference sequence). The ends lost 7 bases at V and 0 bases at J; junction bases unmatched: 13. Here the CDR3 reads CASLKLAGGRRSYNEQFF. The DNA for the CDR3 is TGTGCCTCCCTGAAGCTAGCGGGAGGGCGGCGCTCCTACAATGAGCAGTTCTTC.

The chain combines TRBV12-3 or TRBV12-4 with TRBJ2-7; D is ambiguous. The ends were cut back, 3 bases at V and 0 bases at J, with 12 bases in the middle. The CDR3 extends over 15 amino acids. CDR3 loop: CASSLLPDSSYEQYF. CDR3 bases: TGTGCCAGCAGTTTGCTTCCCGATAGCTCCTACGAGCAGTACTTC.

This clonotype was counted only a few times. The rearrangement uses TRBV5-4 and TRBJ2-2; the D gene is possibly TRBD2 (6 bases). CDR3 size: 17 residues. Trimming pared 3 bases from V and 4 bases from J, leaving 19 bases between. CDR1 and CDR2 (germline): SGHNT, YYREEE (reference sequence). The CDR3: CASSSGSGGAGTGELFF. For the CDR3, the DNA is TGTGCCAGCAGCTCGGGTTCCGGGGGAGCGGGCACCGGGGAGCTGTTTTTT.

This clonotype showed up just a few times. Written as DNA, the CDR3 is TGTGCCAGCAGCGAAGGACTAGCGGGAGGAGGCGAGCAGTACTTC. It codes for CASSEGLAGGGEQYF. The chain carries TRBV9 and TRBJ2-7; the match to TRBD2 covers 14 bases. This CDR3 contains 15 residues. The ends lost 3 bases at V and 6 bases at J; junction bases unmatched: 5. Per germline, CDR1 SGDLS and CDR2 YYNGEE.

The V call is TRBV15, the J call TRBJ1-1; D ambiguous. In germline, CDR1 is LNHNV, CDR2 YYDKDF (reference sequence). The CDR3 covers 14 residues. The V and J ends lost 0 bases and 1 base respectively, with 6 bases between them. The CDR3 DNA is TGTGCCACCAGCAGAGATTGGGCGAACACTGAAGCTTTCTTT. Amino acid sequence: CATSRDWANTEAFF.

This chain links TRBV5-4 with TRBJ1-1; the D gene is possibly TRBD1 (5 bases). V lost 0 bases, J lost 6 bases, and 12 bases lay in between. In germline, CDR1 is SGHNT, CDR2 YYREEE (reference sequence). This CDR3 has 14 residues. CDR3 sequence reads: CASSLEFGAAEAFF. DNA of the CDR3: TGTGCCAGCAGCTTGGAGTTTGGGGCCGCTGAAGCTTTCTTT.